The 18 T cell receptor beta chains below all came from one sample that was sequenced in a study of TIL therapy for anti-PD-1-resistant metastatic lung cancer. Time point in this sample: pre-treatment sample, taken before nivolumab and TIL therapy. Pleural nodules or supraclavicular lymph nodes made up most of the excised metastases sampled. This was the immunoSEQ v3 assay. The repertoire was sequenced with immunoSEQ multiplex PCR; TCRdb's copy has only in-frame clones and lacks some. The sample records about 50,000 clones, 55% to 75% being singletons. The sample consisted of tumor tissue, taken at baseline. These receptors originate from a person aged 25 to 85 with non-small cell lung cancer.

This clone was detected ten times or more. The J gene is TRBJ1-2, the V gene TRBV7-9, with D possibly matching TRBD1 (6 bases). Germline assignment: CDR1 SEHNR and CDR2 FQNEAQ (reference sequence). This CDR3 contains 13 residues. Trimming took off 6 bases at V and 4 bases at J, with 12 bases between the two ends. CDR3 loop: CASSSTGIYGYTF. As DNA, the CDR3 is TGTGCCAGCAGTTCCACAGGGATCTATGGCTACACCTTC. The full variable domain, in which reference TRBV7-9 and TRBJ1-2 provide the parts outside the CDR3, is DTGVSQNPRHKITKRGQNVTFRCDPISEHNRLYWYRQTLGQGPEFLTYFQNEAQLEKSRLLSDRFSAERPKGSFSTLEIQRTEQGDSAMYLCASSSTGIYGYTFGSGTRLTVV.

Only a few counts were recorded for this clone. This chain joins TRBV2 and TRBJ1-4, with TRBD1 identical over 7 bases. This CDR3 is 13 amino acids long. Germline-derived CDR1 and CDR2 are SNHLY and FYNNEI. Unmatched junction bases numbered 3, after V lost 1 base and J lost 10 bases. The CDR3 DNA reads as TGTGCCAGCAGTGAAGAGTACAGGGGAAAACTGTTTTTT. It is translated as CASSEEYRGKLFF.

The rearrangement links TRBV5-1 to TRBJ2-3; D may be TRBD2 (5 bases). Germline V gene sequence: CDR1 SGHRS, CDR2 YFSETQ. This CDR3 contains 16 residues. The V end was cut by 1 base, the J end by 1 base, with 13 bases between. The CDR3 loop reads CASSLTGQEGTDTQYF. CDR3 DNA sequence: TGCGCCAGCAGCTTGACTGGTCAGGAGGGCACAGATACGCAGTATTTT.

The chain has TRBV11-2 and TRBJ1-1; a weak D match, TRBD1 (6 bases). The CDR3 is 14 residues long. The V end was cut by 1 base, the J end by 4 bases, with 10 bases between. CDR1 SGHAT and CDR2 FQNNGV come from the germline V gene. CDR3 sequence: CASSLVTGPTEAFF. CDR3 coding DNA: TGTGCCAGCAGCTTAGTTACAGGGCCCACTGAAGCTTTCTTT.

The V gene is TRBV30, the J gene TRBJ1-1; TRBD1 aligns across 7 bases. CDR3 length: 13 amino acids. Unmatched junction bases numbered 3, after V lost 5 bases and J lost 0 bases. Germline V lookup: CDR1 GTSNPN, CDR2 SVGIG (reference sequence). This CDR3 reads CAWGQEMNTEAFF. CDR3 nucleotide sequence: TGTGCCTGGGGACAGGAAATGAACACTGAAGCTTTCTTT.

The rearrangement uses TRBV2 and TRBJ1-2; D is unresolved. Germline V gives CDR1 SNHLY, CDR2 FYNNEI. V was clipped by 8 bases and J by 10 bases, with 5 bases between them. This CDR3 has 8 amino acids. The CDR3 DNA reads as TGTGCCAGCGGGGACTACACCTTC. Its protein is CASGDYTF.

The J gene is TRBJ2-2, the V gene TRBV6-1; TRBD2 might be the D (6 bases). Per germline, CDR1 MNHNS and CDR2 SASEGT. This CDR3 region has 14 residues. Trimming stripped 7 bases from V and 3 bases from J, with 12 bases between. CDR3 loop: CASTVRDYTGELFF. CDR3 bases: TGTGCCAGCACCGTGCGGGATTACACCGGGGAGCTGTTTTTT.

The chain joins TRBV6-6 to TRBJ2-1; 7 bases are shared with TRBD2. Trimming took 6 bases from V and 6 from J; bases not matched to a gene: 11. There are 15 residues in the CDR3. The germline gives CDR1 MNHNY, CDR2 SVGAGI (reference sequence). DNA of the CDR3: TGTGCCAGCAGGGGCCGGGACTACGTCATCAATGAGCAGTTCTTC. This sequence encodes CASRGRDYVINEQFF.

CDR3 protein: CASSLVGRSTGELFF. DNA of the CDR3: TGTGCCAGCAGCTTGGTTGGGAGGTCCACCGGGGAGCTGTTTTTT. This sequence joins TRBV5-4 and TRBJ2-2; D is possibly TRBD2 (6 bases). V gave up 0 bases and J gave up 4 bases, with 10 bases separating them. CDR1 and CDR2 (germline): SGHNT, YYREEE (reference sequence). CDR3 size: 15 residues.

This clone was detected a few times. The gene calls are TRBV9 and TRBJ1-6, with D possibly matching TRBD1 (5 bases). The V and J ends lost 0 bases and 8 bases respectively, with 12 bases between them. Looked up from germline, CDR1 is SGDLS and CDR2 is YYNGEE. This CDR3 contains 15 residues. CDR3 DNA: TGTGCCAGCAGCGTAGAAGCGGGGCAGGATTCACCCCTCCACTTT. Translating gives CASSVEAGQDSPLHF.

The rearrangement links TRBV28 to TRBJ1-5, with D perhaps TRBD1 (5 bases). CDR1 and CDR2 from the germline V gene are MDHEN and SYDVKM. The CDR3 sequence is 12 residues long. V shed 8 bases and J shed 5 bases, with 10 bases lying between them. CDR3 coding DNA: TGTGCCAGCGAGACACAGGATCAGCCCCAGCATTTT. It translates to CASETQDQPQHF.

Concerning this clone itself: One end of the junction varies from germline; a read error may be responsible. The CDR3 reads CASSFDENSGRVPF. CDR3 in DNA: TGTGCCAGCAGTTTTGACGAAAACTCGGGGAGGGTTCCTTTT. The chain uses TRBV6-5 and TRBJ1-4; no definite D call. The CDR3 consists of 14 residues. Per the germline V gene, CDR1 is MNHEY and CDR2 is SVGAGI.

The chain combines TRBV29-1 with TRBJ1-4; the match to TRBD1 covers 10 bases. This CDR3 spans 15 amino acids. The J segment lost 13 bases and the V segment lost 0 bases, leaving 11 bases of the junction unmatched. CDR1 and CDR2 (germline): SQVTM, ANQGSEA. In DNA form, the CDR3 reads TGCAGCGTTGAAGATAATGGTGACAGGGGGCAGGGACTGTTTTTT. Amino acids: CSVEDNGDRGQGLFF.

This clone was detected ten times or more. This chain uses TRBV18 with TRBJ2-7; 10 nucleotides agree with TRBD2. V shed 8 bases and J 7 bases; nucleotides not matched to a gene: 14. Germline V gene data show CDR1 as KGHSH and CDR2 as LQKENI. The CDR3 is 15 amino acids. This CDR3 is CASTSTRAGGGEQYF. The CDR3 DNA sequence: TGTGCCAGCACATCGACTCGAGCGGGAGGGGGGGAGCAGTACTTC.

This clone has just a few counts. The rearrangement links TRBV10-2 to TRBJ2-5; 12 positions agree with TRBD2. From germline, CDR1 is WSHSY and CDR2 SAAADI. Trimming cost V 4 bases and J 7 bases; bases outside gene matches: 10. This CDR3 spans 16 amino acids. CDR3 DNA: TGCGCCAGCAGTGCGTCGTTGACTAGCGGGAGTGCGACCCAGTACTTC. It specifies CASSASLTSGSATQYF.

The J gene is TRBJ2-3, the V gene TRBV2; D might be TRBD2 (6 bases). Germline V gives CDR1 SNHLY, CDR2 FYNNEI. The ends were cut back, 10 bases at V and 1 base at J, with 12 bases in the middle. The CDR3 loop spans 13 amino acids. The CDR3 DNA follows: TGTGCCACACGGGGGACCCGCACAGATACGCAGTATTTT. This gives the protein CATRGTRTDTQYF.

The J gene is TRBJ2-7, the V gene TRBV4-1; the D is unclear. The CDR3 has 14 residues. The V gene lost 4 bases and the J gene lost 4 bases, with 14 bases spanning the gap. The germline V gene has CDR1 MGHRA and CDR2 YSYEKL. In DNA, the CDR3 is TGCGCCAGCAGCCCACCCCAGGTTCCTTACGAGCAGTACTTC. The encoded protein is CASSPPQVPYEQYF.

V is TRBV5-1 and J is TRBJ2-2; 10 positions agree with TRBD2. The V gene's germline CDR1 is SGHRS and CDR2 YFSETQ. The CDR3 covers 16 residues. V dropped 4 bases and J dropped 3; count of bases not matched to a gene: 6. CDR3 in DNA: TGCGCCAGCAGCGCGATAGCGGGGGGCGACACCGGGGAGCTGTTTTTT. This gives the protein CASSAIAGGDTGELFF.